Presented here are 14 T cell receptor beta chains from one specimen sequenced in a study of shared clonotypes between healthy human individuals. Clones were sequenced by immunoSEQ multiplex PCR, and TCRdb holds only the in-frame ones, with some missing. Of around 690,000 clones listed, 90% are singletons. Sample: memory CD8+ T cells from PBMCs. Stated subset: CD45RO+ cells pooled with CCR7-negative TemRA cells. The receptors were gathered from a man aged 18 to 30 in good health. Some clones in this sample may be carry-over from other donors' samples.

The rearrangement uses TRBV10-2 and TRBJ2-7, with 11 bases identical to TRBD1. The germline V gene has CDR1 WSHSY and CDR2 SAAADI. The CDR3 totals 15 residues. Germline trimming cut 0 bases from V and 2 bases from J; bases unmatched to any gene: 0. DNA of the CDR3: TGCGCCAGCAGTGAGTCGGGACAGGGGGCCTACGAGCAGTACTTC. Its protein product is CASSESGQGAYEQYF.

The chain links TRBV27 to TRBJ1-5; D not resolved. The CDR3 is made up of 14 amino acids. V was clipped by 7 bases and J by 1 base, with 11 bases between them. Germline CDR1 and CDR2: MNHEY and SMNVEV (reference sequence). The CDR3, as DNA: TGTGCCAGCACTTACTGGTTGAGCAATCAGCCCCAGCATTTT. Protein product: CASTYWLSNQPQHF.

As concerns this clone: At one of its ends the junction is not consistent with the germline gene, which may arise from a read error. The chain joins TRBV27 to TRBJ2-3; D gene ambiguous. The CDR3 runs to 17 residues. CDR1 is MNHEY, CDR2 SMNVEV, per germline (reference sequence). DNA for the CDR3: TGTGCCAGCAGCTTATCCCGGTATTTGTGGGGCACAGATACGCAGTATTTT. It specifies CASSLSRYLWGTDTQYF.

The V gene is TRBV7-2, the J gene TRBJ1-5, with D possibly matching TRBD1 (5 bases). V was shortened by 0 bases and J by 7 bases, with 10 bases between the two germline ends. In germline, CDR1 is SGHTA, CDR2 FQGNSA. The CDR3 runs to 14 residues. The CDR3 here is CASSLAGPGQPQHF. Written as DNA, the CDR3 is TGTGCCAGCAGCTTAGCGGGGCCGGGCCAGCCCCAGCATTTT.

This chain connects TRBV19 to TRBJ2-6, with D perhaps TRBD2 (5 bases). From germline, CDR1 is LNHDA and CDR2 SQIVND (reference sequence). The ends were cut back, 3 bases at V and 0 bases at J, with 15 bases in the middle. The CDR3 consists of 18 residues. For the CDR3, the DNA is TGTGCCAGTAGTATGCTTCGGACTTTTCTCTCTGGGGCCAACGTCCTGACTTTC. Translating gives CASSMLRTFLSGANVLTF. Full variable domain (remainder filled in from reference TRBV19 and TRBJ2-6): DGGITQSPKYLFRKEGQNVTLSCEQNLNHDAMYWYRQDPGQGLRLIYYSQIVNDFQKGDIAEGYSVSREKKESFPLTVTSAQKNPTAFYLCASSMLRTFLSGANVLTFGAGSRLTVL.

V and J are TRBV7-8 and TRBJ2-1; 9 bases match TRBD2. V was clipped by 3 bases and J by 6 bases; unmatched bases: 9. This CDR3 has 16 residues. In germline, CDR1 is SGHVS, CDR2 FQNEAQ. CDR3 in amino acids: CASSFLAGEWGNEQFF. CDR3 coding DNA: TGTGCCAGCAGCTTCTTAGCGGGAGAGTGGGGCAATGAGCAGTTCTTC.

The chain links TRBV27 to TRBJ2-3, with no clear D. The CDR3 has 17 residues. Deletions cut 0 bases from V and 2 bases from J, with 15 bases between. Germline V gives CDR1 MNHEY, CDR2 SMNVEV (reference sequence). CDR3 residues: CASSLSLAMQSTDTQYF. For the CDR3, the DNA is TGTGCCAGCAGTTTATCGTTGGCAATGCAGTCCACAGATACGCAGTATTTT.

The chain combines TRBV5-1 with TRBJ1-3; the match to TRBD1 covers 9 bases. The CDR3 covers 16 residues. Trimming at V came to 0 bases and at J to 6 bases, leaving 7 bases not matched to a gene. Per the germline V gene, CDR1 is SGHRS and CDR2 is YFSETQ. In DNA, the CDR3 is TGCGCCAGCAGCTTGGCCGGGACAGGGATGCAAAACACCATATATTTT. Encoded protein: CASSLAGTGMQNTIYF.

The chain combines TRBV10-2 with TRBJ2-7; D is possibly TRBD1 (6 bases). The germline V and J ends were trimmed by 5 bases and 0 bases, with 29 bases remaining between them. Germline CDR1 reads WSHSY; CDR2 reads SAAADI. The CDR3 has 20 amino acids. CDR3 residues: CASSYSAGAPLSQSSYEQYF. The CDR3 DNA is TGCGCCAGCAGTTATTCAGCAGGGGCCCCCCTTTCCCAGAGCTCCTACGAGCAGTACTTC.

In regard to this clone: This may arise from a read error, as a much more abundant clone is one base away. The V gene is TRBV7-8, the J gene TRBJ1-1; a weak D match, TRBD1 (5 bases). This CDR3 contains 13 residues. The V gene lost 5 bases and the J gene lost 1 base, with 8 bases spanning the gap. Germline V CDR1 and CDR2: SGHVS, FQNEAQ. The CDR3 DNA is TGTGCCAGCAGCCAGGGACGGAACACTGAAGCTTTCTTT. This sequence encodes CASSQGRNTEAFF. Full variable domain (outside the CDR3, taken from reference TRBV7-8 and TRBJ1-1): GAGVSQSPRYKVAKRGQDVALRCDPISGHVSLFWYQQALGQGPEFLTYFQNEAQLDKSGLPSDRFFAERPEGSVSTLKIQRTQQEDSAVYLCASSQGRNTEAFFGQGTRLTVV.

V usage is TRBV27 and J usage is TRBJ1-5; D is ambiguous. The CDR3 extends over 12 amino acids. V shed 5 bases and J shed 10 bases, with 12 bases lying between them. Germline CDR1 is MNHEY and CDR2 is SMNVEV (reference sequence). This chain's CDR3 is CASSPSQGPQHF. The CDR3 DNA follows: TGTGCCAGCAGTCCGAGTCAAGGCCCCCAGCATTTT.

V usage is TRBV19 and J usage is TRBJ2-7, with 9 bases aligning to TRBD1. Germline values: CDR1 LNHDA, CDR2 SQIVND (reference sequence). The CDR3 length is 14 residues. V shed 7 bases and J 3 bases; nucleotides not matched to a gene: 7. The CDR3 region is CASTQGTGSYEQYF. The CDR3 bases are TGTGCCAGTACCCAAGGGACAGGGAGCTACGAGCAGTACTTC.

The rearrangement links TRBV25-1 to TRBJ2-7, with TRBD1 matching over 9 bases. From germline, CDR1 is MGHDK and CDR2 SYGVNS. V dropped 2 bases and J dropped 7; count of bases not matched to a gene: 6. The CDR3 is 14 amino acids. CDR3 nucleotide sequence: TGTGCCAGCAGTGAAACGGGACAGGGTTCGGAGCAGTACTTC. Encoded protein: CASSETGQGSEQYF.

The CDR3 sequence: CASSIHRTDSGANVLTF. The CDR3 bases are TGTGCCAGCAGCATTCACCGGACAGACTCTGGGGCCAACGTCCTGACTTTC. The chain employs TRBV9 and TRBJ2-6; possible D gene TRBD1, 6 bases. This CDR3 is built from 17 residues. Germline values: CDR1 SGDLS, CDR2 YYNGEE. The V gene lost 4 bases and the J gene lost 0 bases, with 14 bases spanning the gap.